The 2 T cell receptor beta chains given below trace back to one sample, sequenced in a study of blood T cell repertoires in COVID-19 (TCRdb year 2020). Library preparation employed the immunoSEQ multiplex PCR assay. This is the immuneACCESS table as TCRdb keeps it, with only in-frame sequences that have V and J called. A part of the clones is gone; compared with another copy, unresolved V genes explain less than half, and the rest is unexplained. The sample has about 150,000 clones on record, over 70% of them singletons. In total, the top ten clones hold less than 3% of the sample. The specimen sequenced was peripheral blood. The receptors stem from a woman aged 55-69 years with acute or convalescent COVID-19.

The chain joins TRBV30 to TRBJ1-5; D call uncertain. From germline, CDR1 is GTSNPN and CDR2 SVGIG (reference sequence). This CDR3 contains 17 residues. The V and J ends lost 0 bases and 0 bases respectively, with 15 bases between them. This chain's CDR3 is CAWSVALGPYSNQPQHF. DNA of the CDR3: TGTGCCTGGAGTGTGGCTCTTGGCCCATATAGCAATCAGCCCCAGCATTTT.

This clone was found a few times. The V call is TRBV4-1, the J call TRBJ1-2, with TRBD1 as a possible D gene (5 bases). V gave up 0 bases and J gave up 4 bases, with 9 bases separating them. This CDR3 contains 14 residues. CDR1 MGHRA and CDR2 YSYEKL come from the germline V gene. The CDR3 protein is CASSQETAFYGYTF. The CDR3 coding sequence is TGCGCCAGCAGCCAAGAGACAGCGTTCTATGGCTACACCTTC.